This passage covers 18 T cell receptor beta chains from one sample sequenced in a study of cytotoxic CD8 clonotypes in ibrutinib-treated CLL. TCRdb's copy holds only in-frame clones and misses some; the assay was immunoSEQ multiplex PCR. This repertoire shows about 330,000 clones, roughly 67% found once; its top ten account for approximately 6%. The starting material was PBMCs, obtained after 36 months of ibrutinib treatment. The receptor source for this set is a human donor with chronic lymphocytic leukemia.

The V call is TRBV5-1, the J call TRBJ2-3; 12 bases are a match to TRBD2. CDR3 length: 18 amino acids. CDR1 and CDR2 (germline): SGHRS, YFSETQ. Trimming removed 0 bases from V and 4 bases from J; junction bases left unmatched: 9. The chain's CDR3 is CASSLGLAGDRFPDTQYF. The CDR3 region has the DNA TGCGCCAGCAGCTTGGGACTAGCGGGGGACAGGTTTCCAGATACGCAGTATTTT. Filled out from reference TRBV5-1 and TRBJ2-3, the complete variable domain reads KAGVTQTPRYLIKTRGQQVTLSCSPISGHRSVSWYQQTPGQGLQFLFEYFSETQRNKGNFPGRFSGRQFSNSRSEMNVSTLELGDSALYLCASSLGLAGDRFPDTQYFGPGTRLTVL.

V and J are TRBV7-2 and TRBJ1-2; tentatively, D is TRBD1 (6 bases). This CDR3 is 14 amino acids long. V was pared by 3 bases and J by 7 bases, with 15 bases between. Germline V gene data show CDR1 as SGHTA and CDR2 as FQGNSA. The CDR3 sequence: CASSFRTVSRGYTF. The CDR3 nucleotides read TGTGCCAGCAGCTTCAGGACAGTCTCCCGTGGCTACACCTTC. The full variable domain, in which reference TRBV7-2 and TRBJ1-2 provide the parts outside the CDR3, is GAGVSQSPSNKVTEKGKDVELRCDPISGHTALYWYRQSLGQGLEFLIYFQGNSAPDKSGLPSDRFSAERTGGSVSTLTIQRTQQEDSAVYLCASSFRTVSRGYTFGSGTRLTVV.

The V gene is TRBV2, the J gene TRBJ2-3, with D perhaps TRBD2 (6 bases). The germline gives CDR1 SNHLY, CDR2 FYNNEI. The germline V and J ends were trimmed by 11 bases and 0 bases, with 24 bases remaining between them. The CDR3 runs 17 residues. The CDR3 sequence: CASHRSGLPSSTDTQYF. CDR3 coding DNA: TGTGCCTCCCACCGGAGCGGGCTCCCCTCTAGCACAGATACGCAGTATTTT.

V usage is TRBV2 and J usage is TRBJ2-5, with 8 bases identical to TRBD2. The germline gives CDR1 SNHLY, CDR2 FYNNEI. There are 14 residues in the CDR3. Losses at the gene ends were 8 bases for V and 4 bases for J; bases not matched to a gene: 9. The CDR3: CASSTIAGRETQYF. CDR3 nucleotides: TGTGCCAGCTCAACTATAGCGGGGAGAGAGACCCAGTACTTC.

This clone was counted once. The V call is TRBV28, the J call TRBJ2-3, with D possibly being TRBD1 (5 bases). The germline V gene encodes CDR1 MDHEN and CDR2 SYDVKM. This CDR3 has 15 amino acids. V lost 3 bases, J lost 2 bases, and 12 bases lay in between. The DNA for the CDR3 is TGTGCCAGCAGTTTTACAGGCTTTCTCACAGATACGCAGTATTTT. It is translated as CASSFTGFLTDTQYF.

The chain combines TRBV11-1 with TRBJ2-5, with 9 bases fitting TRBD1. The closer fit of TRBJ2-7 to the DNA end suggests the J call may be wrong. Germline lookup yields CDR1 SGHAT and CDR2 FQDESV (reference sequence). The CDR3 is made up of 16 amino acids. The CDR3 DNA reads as TGTGCCAGCAGCCACGAAAGCCGGACAGGGGACTACGAGCAGTACTTC. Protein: CASSHESRTGDYEQYF.

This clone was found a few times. As DNA, the CDR3 is TGTGCCAGCAGCGTAGTTAGCTCAGATACGCAGTATTTT. Encoded protein: CASSVVSSDTQYF. The genes are TRBV9 and TRBJ2-3, with D unresolved. Germline V lookup: CDR1 SGDLS, CDR2 YYNGEE. CDR3 length equals 13 residues. The V end was cut by 0 bases, the J end by 4 bases, with 6 bases between.

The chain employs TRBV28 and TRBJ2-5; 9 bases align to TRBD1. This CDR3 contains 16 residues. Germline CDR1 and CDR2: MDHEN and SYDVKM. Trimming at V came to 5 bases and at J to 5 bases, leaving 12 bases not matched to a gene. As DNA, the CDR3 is TGTGCCAGCAGTGACGAGGGACAGGGCCCCAGGGAGACCCAGTACTTC. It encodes CASSDEGQGPRETQYF.

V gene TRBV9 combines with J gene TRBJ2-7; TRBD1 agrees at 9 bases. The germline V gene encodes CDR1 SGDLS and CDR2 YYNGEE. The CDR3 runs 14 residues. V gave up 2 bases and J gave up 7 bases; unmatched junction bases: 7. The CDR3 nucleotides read TGTGCCAGCAGCGTCGGGACAGGGTTTGGGGAGCAGTACTTC. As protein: CASSVGTGFGEQYF. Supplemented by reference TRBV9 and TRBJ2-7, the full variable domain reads DSGVTQTPKHLITATGQRVTLRCSPRSGDLSVYWYQQSLDQGLQFLIQYYNGEERAKGNILERFSAQQFPDLHSELNLSSLELGDSALYFCASSVGTGFGEQYFGPGTRLTVT.

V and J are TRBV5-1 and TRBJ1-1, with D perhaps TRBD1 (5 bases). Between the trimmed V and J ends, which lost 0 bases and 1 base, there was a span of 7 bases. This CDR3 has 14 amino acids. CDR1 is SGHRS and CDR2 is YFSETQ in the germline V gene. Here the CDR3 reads CASSLGQTNTEAFF. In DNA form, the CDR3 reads TGCGCCAGCAGCTTGGGACAGACGAACACTGAAGCTTTCTTT.

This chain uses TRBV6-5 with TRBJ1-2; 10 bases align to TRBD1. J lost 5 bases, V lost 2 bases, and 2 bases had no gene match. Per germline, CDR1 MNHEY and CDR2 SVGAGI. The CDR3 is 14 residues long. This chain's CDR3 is CASSYGTGAYGYTF. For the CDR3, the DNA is TGTGCCAGCAGTTACGGGACAGGGGCGTATGGCTACACCTTC.

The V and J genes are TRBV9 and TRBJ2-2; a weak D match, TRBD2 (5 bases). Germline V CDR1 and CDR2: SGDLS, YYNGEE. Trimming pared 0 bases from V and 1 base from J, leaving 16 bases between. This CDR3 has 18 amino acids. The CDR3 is CASSVVPGSPLNTGELFF. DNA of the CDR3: TGTGCCAGCAGCGTAGTCCCGGGGTCCCCCTTGAACACCGGGGAGCTGTTTTTT.

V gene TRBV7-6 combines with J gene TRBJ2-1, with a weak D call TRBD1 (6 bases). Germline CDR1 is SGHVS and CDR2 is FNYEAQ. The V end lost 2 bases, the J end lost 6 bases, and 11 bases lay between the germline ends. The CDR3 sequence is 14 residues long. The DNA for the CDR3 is TGTGCCAGCAGCTTAAGGGGGAAGGGCAATGAGCAGTTCTTC. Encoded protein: CASSLRGKGNEQFF.

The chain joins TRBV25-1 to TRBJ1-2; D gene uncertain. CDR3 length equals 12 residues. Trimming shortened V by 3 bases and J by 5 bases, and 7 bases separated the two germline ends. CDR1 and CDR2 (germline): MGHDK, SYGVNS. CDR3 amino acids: CASSEGGYGYTF. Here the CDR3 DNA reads TGTGCCAGCAGTGAGGGAGGGTATGGCTACACCTTC.

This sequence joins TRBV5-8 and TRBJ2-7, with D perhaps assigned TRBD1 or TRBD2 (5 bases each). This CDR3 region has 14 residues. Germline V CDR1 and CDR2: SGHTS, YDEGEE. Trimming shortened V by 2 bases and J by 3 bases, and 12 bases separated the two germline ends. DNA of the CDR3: TGTGCCAGCAGCTTTGGGGGTAGGATCTACGAGCAGTACTTC. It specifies CASSFGGRIYEQYF.

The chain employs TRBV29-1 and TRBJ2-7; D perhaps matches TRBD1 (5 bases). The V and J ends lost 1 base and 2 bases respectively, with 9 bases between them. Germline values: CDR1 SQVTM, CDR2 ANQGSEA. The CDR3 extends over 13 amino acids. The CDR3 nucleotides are TGCAGCGTTGAAGTAGGGGAAACCTACGAGCAGTACTTC. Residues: CSVEVGETYEQYF.

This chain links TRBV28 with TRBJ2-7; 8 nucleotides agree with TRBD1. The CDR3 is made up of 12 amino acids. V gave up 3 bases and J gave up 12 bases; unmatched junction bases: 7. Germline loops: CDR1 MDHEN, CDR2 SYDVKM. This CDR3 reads CASSLGQVRWYF. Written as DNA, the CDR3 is TGTGCCAGCAGTTTGGGACAGGTTCGATGGTACTTC.

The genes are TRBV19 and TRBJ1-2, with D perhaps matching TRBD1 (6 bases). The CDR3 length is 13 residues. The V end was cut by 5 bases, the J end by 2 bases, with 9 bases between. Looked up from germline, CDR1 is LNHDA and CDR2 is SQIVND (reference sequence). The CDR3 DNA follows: TGTGCCAGTAGTGTCCAGGGGAACTATGGCTACACCTTC. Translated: CASSVQGNYGYTF.